This T cell receptor beta chain was retrieved from a study of shared T cell receptors in the human thymus. In its sample, this clone was seen once. Clones were read by immunoSEQ multiplex PCR, and TCRdb kept only the in-frame ones, dropping some. The table records about 660,000 clones, roughly 90% of them present only once. The CDR3 consists of 16 residues. V shed 0 bases, J shed 8 bases, and the junction held 8 bases outside the gene matches. Germline-derived CDR1 and CDR2 are SGDLS and YYNGEE. A further study also used this sample, focusing on human thymus T cells. This second study says: Congenital heart defects were the reason for the corrective surgery that the donors, healthy Finnish infants, were having. Resected material from corrective heart surgery provided the thymus tissue analysed. Overlap was high between thymic repertoires from unrelated individuals, as reported in related research.

The origin of this receptor is a boy less than two years old with a congenital heart defect. V and J are TRBV9 and TRBJ2-1, with 10 bases identical to TRBD1. Sequenced: thymocytes. CDR3 loop: CASSVDPGQGVYEQFF. For the CDR3, the DNA is TGTGCCAGCAGCGTAGATCCCGGACAGGGGGTATATGAGCAGTTCTTC. Filled out from reference TRBV9 and TRBJ2-1, the complete variable domain reads DSGVTQTPKHLITATGQRVTLRCSPRSGDLSVYWYQQSLDQGLQFLIQYYNGEERAKGNILERFSAQQFPDLHSELNLSSLELGDSALYFCASSVDPGQGVYEQFFGPGTRLTVL.